This TCR beta chain was observed in a study of control samples from healthy donors and cancer patients (dated by TCRdb to the early 2020s). About this clone itself: What this receptor recognizes is not known. There are no base qualities to consult, and no much larger clone falls within one base.

V loses 3 bases, J loses 6 bases, and the germline ends lie 14 bases apart. Measured from the cysteine to the phenylalanine, the CDR3 is 15 residues long. The entry retains the CDR3 DNA only, 45 bases that are in frame from base 1. Sequences SGHVS (CDR1) and FQNEAQ (CDR2) are obtained from the germline V gene. Library preparation used the immunoSEQ multiplex PCR assay. TCRdb stores this immuneACCESS table with in-frame sequences only. Part of the clones is absent; in the studies checked, under half of the shortfall reflects unresolved V genes, and no reason is known for the rest. This sample has roughly 130,000 clones in its table, and over 90% of those were observed once. Over 12% of the sample rests with the top ten.

The TCR comes from a man in his sixties with colorectal cancer. Recombination joined TRBV7-8 with TRBJ2-2; possibly the D gene is TRBD2, per 6 matching bases. Sequenced material: PBMCs. The CDR3 has the sequence CASSFLGLLAGELFF. The DNA sequence reads TGTGCCAGCAGCTTTCTGGGACTTCTCGCCGGGGAGCTGTTTTTT.